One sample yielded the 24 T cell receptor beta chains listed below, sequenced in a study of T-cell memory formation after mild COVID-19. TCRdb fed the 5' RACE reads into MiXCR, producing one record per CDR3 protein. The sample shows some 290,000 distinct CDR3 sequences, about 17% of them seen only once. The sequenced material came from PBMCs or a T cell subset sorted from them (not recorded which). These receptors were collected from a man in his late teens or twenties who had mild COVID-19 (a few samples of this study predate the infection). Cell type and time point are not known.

CDR3 nucleotides: TGCAGTGCTACCGCTAACTATGGCTACACCTTC. Encoded protein: CSATANYGYTF. The genes are TRBV20-1 and TRBJ1-2; D ambiguous. Germline V gene data show CDR1 as DFQATT and CDR2 as SNEGSKA (reference sequence). V was shortened by 4 bases and J by 0 bases, with 3 bases between the two germline ends. This CDR3 contains 11 residues.

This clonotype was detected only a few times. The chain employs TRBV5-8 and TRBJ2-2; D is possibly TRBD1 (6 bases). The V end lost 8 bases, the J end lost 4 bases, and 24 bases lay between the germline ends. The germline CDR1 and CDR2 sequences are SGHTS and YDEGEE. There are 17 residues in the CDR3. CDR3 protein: CASTYPTGPYPTGELFF. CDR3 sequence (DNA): TGTGCCAGTACCTATCCCACAGGGCCCTATCCCACCGGGGAGCTGTTTTTT. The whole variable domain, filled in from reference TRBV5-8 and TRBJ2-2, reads EAGVTQSPTHLIKTRGQQATLRCSPISGHTSVYWYQQALGLGLQFLLWYDEGEERNRGNFPPRFSGRQFPNYSSELNVNALELEDSALYLCASTYPTGPYPTGELFFGEGSRLTVL.

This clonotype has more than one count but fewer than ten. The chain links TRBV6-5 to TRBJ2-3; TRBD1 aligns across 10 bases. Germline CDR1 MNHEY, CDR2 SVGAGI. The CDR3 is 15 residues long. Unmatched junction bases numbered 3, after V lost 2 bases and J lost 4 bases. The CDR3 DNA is TGTGCCAGCAGTTACCGGGACAGGGGCGCAGATACGCAGTATTTT. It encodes CASSYRDRGADTQYF.

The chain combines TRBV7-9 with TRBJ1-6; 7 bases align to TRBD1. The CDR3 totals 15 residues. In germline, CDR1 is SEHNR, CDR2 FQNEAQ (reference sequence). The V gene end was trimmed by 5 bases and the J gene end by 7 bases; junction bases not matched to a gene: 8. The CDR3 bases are TGTGCCAGCAGCCCGAGACAGGGAAAGAATTCACCCCTCCACTTT. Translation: CASSPRQGKNSPLHF.

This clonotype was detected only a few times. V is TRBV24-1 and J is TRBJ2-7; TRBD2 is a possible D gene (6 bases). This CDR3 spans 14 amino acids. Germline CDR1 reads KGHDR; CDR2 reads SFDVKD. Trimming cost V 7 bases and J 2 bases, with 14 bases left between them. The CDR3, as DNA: TGTGCCACCAGCTCGGGAGAACCTCCCTACGAGCAGTACTTC. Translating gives CATSSGEPPYEQYF.

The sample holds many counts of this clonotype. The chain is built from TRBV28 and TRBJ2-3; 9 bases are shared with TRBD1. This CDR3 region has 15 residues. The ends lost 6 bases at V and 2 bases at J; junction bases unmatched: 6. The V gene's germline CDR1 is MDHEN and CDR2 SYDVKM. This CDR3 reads CASSPGQGHTDTQYF. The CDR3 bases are TGTGCCAGCAGCCCGGGACAGGGCCACACAGATACGCAGTATTTT.

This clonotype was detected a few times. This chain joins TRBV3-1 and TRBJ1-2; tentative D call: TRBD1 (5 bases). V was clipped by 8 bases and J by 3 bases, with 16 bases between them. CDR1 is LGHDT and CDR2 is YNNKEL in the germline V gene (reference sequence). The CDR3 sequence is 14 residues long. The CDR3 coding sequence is TGTGCCAGCTCCCTCGAGGGCAGGGACTATGGCTACACCTTC. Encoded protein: CASSLEGRDYGYTF.

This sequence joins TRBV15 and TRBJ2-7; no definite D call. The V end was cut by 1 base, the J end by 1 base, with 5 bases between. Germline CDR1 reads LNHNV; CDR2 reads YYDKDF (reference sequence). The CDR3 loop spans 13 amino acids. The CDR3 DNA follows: TGTGCCACCAGCAGAGGACCGTCCTACGAGCAGTACTTC. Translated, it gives CATSRGPSYEQYF.

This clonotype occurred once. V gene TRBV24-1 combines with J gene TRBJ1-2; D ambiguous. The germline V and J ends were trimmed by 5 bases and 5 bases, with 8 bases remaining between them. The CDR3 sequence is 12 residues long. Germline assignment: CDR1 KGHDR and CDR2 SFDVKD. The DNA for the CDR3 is TGTGCCACCAGTGGCGGAGGGTATGGCTACACCTTC. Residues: CATSGGGYGYTF.

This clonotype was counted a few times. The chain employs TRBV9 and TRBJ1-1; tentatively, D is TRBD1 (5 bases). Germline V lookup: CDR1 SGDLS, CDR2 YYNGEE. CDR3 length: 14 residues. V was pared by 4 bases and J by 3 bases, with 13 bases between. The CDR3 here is CASSPGGGDTEAFF. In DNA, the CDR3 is TGTGCCAGCAGCCCGGGTGGGGGGGACACTGAAGCTTTCTTT. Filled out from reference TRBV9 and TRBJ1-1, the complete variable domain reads DSGVTQTPKHLITATGQRVTLRCSPRSGDLSVYWYQQSLDQGLQFLIQYYNGEERAKGNILERFSAQQFPDLHSELNLSSLELGDSALYFCASSPGGGDTEAFFGQGTRLTVV.

CDR3 coding DNA: TGTGCCAGCAGCTTAGCCGGGAGGCCTGAGACAGATACGCAGTATTTT. This encodes CASSLAGRPETDTQYF. This chain connects TRBV7-2 to TRBJ2-3; 7 bases map to TRBD2. CDR3 size: 16 residues. Trimming at V came to 0 bases and at J to 3 bases, leaving 6 bases not matched to a gene. The germline V gene has CDR1 SGHTA and CDR2 FQGNSA. Filled out from reference TRBV7-2 and TRBJ2-3, the complete variable domain reads GAGVSQSPSNKVTEKGKDVELRCDPISGHTALYWYRQSLGQGLEFLIYFQGNSAPDKSGLPSDRFSAERTGGSVSTLTIQRTQQEDSAVYLCASSLAGRPETDTQYFGPGTRLTVL.

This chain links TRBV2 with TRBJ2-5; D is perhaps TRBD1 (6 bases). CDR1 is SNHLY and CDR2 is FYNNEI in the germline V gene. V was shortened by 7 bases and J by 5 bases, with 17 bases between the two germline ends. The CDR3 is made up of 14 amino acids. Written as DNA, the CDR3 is TGTGCCAGCACCGGGACACGCATAAGGGAGACCCAGTACTTC. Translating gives CASTGTRIRETQYF.

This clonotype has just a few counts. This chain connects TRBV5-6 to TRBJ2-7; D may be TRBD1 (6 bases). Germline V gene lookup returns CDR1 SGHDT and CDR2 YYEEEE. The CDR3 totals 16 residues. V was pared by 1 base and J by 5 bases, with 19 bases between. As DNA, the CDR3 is TGTGCCAGCAGCTTGACGGTTACAGGGTTATCGGACGAGCAGTACGTC. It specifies CASSLTVTGLSDEQYV.

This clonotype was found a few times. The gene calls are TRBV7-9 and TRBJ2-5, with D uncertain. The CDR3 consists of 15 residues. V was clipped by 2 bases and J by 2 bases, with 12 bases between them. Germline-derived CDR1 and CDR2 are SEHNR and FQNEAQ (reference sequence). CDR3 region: CASSLIAGPQETQYF. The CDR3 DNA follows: TGTGCCAGCAGCTTAATAGCTGGGCCGCAAGAGACCCAGTACTTC.

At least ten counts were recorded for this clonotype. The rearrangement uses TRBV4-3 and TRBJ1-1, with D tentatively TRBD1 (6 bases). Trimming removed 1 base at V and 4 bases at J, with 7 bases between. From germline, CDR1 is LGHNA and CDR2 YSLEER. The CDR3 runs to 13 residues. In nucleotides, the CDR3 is TGCGCCAGCAGCCAAGGGGGGCGCACTGAAGCTTTCTTT. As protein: CASSQGGRTEAFF.

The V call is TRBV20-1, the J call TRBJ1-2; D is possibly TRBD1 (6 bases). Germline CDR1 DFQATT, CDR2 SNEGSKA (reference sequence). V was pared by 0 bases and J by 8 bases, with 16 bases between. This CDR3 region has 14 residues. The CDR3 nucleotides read TGCAGTGCTAGAGATCGGGGGGCGTCTTCCGGCTACACCTTC. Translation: CSARDRGASSGYTF.

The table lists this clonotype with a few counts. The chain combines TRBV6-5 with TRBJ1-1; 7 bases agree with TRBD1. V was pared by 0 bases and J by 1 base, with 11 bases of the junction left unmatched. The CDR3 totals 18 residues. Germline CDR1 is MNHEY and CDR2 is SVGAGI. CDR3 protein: CASSYSIPKTGPNTEAFF. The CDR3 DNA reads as TGTGCCAGCAGTTACTCGATCCCCAAGACAGGGCCGAACACTGAAGCTTTCTTT.

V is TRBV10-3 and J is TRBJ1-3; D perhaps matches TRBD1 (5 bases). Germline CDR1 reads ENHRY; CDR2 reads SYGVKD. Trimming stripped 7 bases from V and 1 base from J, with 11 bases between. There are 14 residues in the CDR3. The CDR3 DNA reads TGTGCCATCACAGATGGGGGTTCTGGAAACACCATATATTTT. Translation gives CAITDGGSGNTIYF.

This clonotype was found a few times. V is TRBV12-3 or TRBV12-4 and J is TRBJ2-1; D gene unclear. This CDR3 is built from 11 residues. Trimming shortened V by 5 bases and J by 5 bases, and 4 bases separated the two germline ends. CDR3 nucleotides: TGTGCCAGCAGTAAGAACAATGAGCAGTTCTTC. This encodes CASSKNNEQFF.

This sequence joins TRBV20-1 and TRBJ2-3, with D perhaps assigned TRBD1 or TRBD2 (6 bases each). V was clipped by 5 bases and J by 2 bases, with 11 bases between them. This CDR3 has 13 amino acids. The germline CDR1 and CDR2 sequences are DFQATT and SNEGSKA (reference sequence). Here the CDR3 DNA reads TGCAGTGCTGAGGAGGGGGTCACAGATACGCAGTATTTT. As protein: CSAEEGVTDTQYF.

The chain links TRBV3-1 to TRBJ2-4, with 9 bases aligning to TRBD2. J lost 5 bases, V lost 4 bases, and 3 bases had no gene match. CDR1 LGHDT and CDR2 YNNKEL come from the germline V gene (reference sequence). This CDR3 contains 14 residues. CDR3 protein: CASSLVAGENIQYF. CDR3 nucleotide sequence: TGTGCCAGCAGCCTTGTAGCGGGGGAAAACATTCAGTACTTC.

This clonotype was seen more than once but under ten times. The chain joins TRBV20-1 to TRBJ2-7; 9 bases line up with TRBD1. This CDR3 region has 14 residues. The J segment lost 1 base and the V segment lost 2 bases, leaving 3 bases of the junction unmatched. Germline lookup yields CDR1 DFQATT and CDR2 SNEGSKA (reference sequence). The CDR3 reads CSARSGQGSYEQYV. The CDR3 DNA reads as TGCAGTGCTAGATCCGGACAGGGGTCCTACGAGCAGTACGTC.

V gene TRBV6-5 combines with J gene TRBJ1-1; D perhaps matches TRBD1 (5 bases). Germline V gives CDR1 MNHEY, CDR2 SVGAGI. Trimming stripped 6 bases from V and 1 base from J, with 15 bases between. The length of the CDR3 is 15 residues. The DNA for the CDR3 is TGTGCCAGCAGGCCATTGACAGCGTCGAACACTGAAGCTTTCTTT. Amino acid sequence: CASRPLTASNTEAFF.

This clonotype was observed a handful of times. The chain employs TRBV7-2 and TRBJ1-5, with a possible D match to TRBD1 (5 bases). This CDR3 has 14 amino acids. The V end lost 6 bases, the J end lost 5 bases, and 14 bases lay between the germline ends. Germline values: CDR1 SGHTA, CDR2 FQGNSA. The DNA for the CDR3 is TGTGCCAGCAGGTACGGGGCCACGGATCAGCCCCAGCATTTT. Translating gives CASRYGATDQPQHF.